The 7 T cell receptor beta chains given below trace back to one sample, sequenced in a study of blood T cell repertoires in COVID-19. The method was immunoSEQ multiplex PCR; TCRdb's version includes in-frame clones alone and lacks a portion of them. Seen here are around 140,000 clones, more than 75% observed once, and the top ten hold roughly 2.2%. Sequenced: peripheral blood. The receptors were gathered from a man between 65 and 85 years old with active COVID-19.

This clone appeared a single time. The chain recombines TRBV6-6 with TRBJ2-1; 7 nucleotides align to TRBD2. There are 13 residues in the CDR3. In germline, CDR1 is MNHNY, CDR2 SVGAGI (reference sequence). V gave up 8 bases and J gave up 6 bases; unmatched junction bases: 7. Here the CDR3 DNA reads TGTGCCAGCCTAATGGGGGGGATCAATGAGCAGTTCTTC. Translated: CASLMGGINEQFF.

V usage is TRBV3-1 (or the pseudogene TRBV3-2) and J usage is TRBJ2-3; 8 nucleotides agree with TRBD1. The J segment lost 4 bases and the V segment lost 3 bases, leaving 3 bases of the junction unmatched. Germline CDR1 reads LGHDT; CDR2 reads YNNKEL (reference sequence). This CDR3 is built from 14 residues. The CDR3 DNA sequence: TGTGCCAGCAGCCAGGGGACAGGACCAGATACGCAGTATTTT. This gives the protein CASSQGTGPDTQYF.

This clone came up once. The chain recombines TRBV28 with TRBJ1-3, with 7 bases lining up with TRBD1. The CDR3 loop spans 13 amino acids. CDR1 MDHEN and CDR2 SYDVKM come from the germline V gene. The junction had 9 bases not matched to a gene; V was cut back by 5 bases and J by 11 bases. CDR3 residues: CASSQAGGSPIYF. The CDR3 coding sequence is TGTGCCAGCAGTCAAGCAGGGGGTTCCCCCATATATTTT.

The J gene is TRBJ2-7, the V gene TRBV6-1; D ambiguous. V dropped 2 bases and J dropped 2 bases, with 10 bases sitting between them. Germline V lookup: CDR1 MNHNS, CDR2 SASEGT. The CDR3 consists of 14 residues. The DNA of the CDR3 is TGTGCCAGCAGTGAAAGGCAGGTCCCCTACGAGCAGTACTTC. It is translated as CASSERQVPYEQYF.

The V and J genes are TRBV11-3 and TRBJ2-2; the match to TRBD1 covers 7 bases. This CDR3 is 13 amino acids long. Per the germline V gene, CDR1 is SGHNT and CDR2 is YENEEA. V dropped 6 bases and J dropped 9; count of bases not matched to a gene: 7. CDR3 protein: CASSYRTGRELFF. CDR3 sequence (DNA): TGTGCCAGCAGTTATAGGACAGGACGGGAGCTGTTTTTT.

The genes are TRBV18 and TRBJ2-5, with 8 nucleotides matching TRBD2. The J segment lost 2 bases and the V segment lost 4 bases, leaving 3 bases of the junction unmatched. From germline, CDR1 is KGHSH and CDR2 LQKENI. The CDR3 is 14 residues long. The CDR3 here is CASSLGLAQETQYF. Here the CDR3 DNA reads TGTGCCAGCTCACTCGGACTAGCACAAGAGACCCAGTACTTC.

The chain recombines TRBV19 with TRBJ2-3; 12 positions agree with TRBD2. Germline-derived CDR1 and CDR2 are LNHDA and SQIVND (reference sequence). This CDR3 contains 16 residues. The trim removed 5 bases at V and 5 bases at J, leaving 8 bases unmatched. The CDR3 protein is CASSSATSGRIDTQYF. Written as DNA, the CDR3 is TGTGCCAGTAGTTCGGCGACTAGCGGGAGAATAGATACGCAGTATTTT.